This T cell receptor (beta chain) originates from a study of OX40 agonist ivuxolimab in advanced cancers. General study results and limits: Both blood CD4+ and CD8+ T cells showed clonal growth by week 6 at 0.1 to 3.0 mg/kg.

A word on this clone: Its antigen is still unknown.

Data came from immunoSEQ multiplex PCR; TCRdb stores just in-frame clones and leaves some out. The sample holds around 76,000 clones, roughly 88% seen once. V lost 1 base to trimming and J lost 1 base, with 10 bases between them. Germline V CDR1 and CDR2: SGHTA, FQGNSA. The CDR3 is 15 residues long. The receptor was derived from an adult with an advanced solid tumor such as melanoma, head and neck, liver or kidney cancer. Sequences were derived from CD4+ or CD8+ T cells sorted from blood, sampled in a trial of the OX40 agonist ivuxolimab. This chain connects TRBV7-2 to TRBJ1-1; D is undetermined. The DNA of the CDR3 is TGTGCCAGCAGCTTAGGGAGTTCAGGGAACACTGAAGCTTTCTTT. Its translation is CASSLGSSGNTEAFF.